Detailed here is one TCR beta chain. Its target is not known. This sample was taken from a study of CD8 T cells in ankylosing spondylitis. Findings of the study overall: Certain motif variants had earlier been reported in reactive arthritis synovial fluid and blood. A motif in TCR beta, a set of eight highly homologous variants, appeared characteristic of ankylosing spondylitis blood.

Germline CDR1 reads MNHEY; CDR2 reads SMNVEV (reference sequence). V lost 4 bases and J 0 bases, leaving 11 bases between the germline ends. The CDR3 spans 15 residues. Using its own MiXCR run on the 5' RACE reads, TCRdb lists one record per CDR3 protein. The sample includes a few hundred thousand distinct CDR3 sequences, roughly 13% of them seen just once. The V and J genes are TRBV27 and TRBJ2-3; D is unresolved. This TCR came from a male donor with ankylosing spondylitis. Sequences were obtained from blood, either unsorted or a sorted T cell fraction (not recorded which). The CDR3 here is CASSYLAPSTDTQYF. In DNA, the CDR3 is TGTGCCAGCAGTTACCTGGCGCCAAGCACAGATACGCAGTATTTT.